This T cell receptor beta chain was sequenced in a study of blood T cell repertoires in COVID-19. Study-level background: Italy, Spain and the United States were the sources of the convalescent and acute COVID-19 samples.

Germline V lookup: CDR1 MDHEN, CDR2 SYDVKM. V lost 2 bases to trimming and J lost 4 bases, with 11 bases between them. CDR3 length: 14 amino acids. Profiling relied on immunoSEQ multiplex PCR, and the TCRdb table lists in-frame clones only, not all of them. The sample has 250,000 to 400,000 clones, 85% seen once; the top ten hold under 2%. The source of this sequence is a woman younger than 45 who had been exposed to COVID-19. The rearrangement uses TRBV28 and TRBJ1-2; possible D gene TRBD1, 5 bases. Source material: PBMCs or T cells enriched from blood (not recorded which). Written as DNA, the CDR3 is TGTGCCAGCAGTTTAGACAGATTTATCTATGGCTACACCTTC. Its protein is CASSLDRFIYGYTF.